A selection of T cell receptor beta chains follows, all from one sample in a study of T-cell reconstitution after alpha-beta-depleted transplantation in children. Each CDR3 protein is one row after TCRdb ran MiXCR on the PCR reads. The sample shows 700,000 or so distinct CDR3 sequences, roughly 14% of them seen only once. This specimen was PBMCs, taken before TCRalphabeta/CD19-depleted stem cell transplant. These receptors were collected from a girl aged 2 to 9 with congenital amegakaryocytic thrombocytopenia, due to receive a stem cell transplant. Each CDR3 is given with its conserved first and last residue.

J: TRBJ2-7; V: TRBV29-1; CDR3: CSAEDRATYEQYF
J: TRBJ2-3; V: TRBV7-9; CDR3: CASSYLQGLFTDTQYF
J: TRBJ2-2; V: TRBV7-8; CDR3: CASSPLRGTGELFF
J: TRBJ2-5; V: TRBV12-3/TRBV12-4; CDR3: CASSFSGDQETQYF
J: TRBJ2-1; V: TRBV10-3; CDR3: CANRQKEENEQFF
J: TRBJ2-2; V: TRBV5-6; CDR3: CASSLGEDGELFF
J: TRBJ2-7; V: TRBV7-9; CDR3: CASSLVERGYDEQYF
J: TRBJ2-4; V: TRBV28; CDR3: CASHPQGVENIQYF
J: TRBJ1-6; V: TRBV12-3/TRBV12-4; CDR3: CASIGTVNSPLHF
J: TRBJ2-3; V: TRBV29-1; CDR3: CSVERGRSTDTQYF
J: TRBJ2-4; V: TRBV5-1; CDR3: CASSIISGRVAKNIQYF
J: TRBJ1-1; V: TRBV4-1; CDR3: CASSPLGHEGTEAFF
J: TRBJ2-2; V: TRBV5-1; CDR3: CASSYQRQGAITGELFF
J: TRBJ1-6; V: TRBV20-1; CDR3: CSARDYNSPLHF
J: TRBJ2-5; V: TRBV7-9; CDR3: CASSYYSGLQETQYF
J: TRBJ2-7; V: TRBV20-1; CDR3: CSARTLSGSYEQYF
J: TRBJ2-2; V: TRBV27; CDR3: CASSFIAGGANTGELFF
J: TRBJ1-2; V: TRBV7-2; CDR3: CASSLFTGGYGYTF
J: TRBJ2-7; V: TRBV12-3/TRBV12-4; CDR3: CASSKLGPYEQYF
J: TRBJ2-1; V: TRBV5-4; CDR3: CASSLARGSGTSREQFF
J: TRBJ2-5; V: TRBV20-1; CDR3: CSARVLPQRKETQYF
J: TRBJ1-1; V: TRBV20-1; CDR3: CRGRDRETEAFF
J: TRBJ2-1; V: TRBV7-3; CDR3: CASSLFGTSGSDEQFF
J: TRBJ2-3; V: TRBV2; CDR3: CASSELRPYTDTQYF
J: TRBJ2-1; V: TRBV18; CDR3: CASSPGLLAGGSYNEQFF
J: TRBJ2-2; V: TRBV29-1; CDR3: CSVARGRTGELFF
J: TRBJ2-3; V: TRBV4-1; CDR3: CASSQEGVREGLDTQYF
J: TRBJ2-1; V: TRBV6-2/TRBV6-3; CDR3: CASSYPALAANEQFF
J: TRBJ2-5; V: TRBV7-6; CDR3: CASSSRDPGSETQYF
J: TRBJ2-7; V: TRBV20-1; CDR3: CSAGRAYEQYF
J: TRBJ2-7; V: TRBV20-1; CDR3: CSARDYGSYEQYF
J: TRBJ2-4; V: TRBV7-2; CDR3: CASSLHGLAGVIQYF
J: TRBJ1-5; V: TRBV20-1; CDR3: CSASTEGGASFYDQPQHF
J: TRBJ1-6; V: TRBV19; CDR3: CASSIDGTGGNSPLHF
J: TRBJ2-1; V: TRBV5-1; CDR3: CASSLDWGAYNEQFF
J: TRBJ1-2; V: TRBV11-2; CDR3: CASSLVWGYGYTF
J: TRBJ2-5; V: TRBV5-4; CDR3: CASTAKRDGGETQYF
J: TRBJ2-3; V: TRBV6-1; CDR3: CATHLAGEPDTQYF
J: TRBJ2-1; V: TRBV9; CDR3: CASSTRTGTGNEQFF
J: TRBJ2-1; V: TRBV7-9; CDR3: CASSLGASSYNEQFF
J: TRBJ2-7; V: TRBV27; CDR3: CASSTNRDLYEQYF
J: TRBJ2-1; V: TRBV20-1; CDR3: CSANAGQFEQFF
J: TRBJ1-3; V: TRBV4-2; CDR3: CASSPKGDTIYF
J: TRBJ1-1; V: TRBV11-1; CDR3: CASSPYQGDLPRLTEAFF